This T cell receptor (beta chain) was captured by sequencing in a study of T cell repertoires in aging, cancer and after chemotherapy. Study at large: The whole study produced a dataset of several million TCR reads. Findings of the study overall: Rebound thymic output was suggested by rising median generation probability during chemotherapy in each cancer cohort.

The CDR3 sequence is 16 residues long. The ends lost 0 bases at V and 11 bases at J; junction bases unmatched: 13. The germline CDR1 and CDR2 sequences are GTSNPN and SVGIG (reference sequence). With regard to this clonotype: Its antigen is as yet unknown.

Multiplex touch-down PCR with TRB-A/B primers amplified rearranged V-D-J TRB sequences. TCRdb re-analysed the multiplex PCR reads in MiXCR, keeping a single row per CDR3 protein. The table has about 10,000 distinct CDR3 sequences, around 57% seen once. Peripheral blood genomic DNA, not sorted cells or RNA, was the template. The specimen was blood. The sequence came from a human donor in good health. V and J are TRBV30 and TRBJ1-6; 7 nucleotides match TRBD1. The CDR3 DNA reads TGTGCCTGGAGTGTTTCCGGGACAGCCGGCAAGGCACCCCTCCACTTT. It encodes CAWSVSGTAGKAPLHF.